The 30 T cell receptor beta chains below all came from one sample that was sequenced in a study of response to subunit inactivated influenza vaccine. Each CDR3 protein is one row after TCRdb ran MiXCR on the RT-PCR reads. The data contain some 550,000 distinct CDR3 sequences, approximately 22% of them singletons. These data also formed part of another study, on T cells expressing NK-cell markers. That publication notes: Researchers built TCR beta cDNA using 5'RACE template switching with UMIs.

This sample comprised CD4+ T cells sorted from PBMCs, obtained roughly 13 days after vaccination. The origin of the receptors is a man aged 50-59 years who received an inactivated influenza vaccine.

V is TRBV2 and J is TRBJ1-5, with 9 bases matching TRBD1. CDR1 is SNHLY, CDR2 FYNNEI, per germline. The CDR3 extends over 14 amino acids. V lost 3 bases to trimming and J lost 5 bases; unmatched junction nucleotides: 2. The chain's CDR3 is CASSEGQGHQPQHF. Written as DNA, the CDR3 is TGTGCCAGCAGTGAGGGACAGGGTCATCAGCCCCAGCATTTT. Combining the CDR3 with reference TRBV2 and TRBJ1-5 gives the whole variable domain EPEVTQTPSHQVTQMGQEVILRCVPISNHLYFYWYRQILGQKVEFLVSFYNNEISEKSEIFDDQFSVERPDGSNFTLKIRSTKLEDSAMYFCASSEGQGHQPQHFGDGTRLSIL.

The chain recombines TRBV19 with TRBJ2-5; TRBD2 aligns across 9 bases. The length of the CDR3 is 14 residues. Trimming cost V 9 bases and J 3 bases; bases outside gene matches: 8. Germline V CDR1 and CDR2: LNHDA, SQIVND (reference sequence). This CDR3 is CASSSGGFEETQYF. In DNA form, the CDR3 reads TGTGCCAGCTCGAGCGGGGGGTTCGAAGAGACCCAGTACTTC.

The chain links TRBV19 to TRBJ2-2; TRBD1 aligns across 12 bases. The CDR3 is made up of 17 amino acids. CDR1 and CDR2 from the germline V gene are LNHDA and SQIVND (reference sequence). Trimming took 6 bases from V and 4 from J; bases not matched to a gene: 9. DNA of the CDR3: TGTGCCAGTAGAGCCGGGACAGGGGGCTTTCTCACCGGGGAGCTGTTTTTT. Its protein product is CASRAGTGGFLTGELFF.

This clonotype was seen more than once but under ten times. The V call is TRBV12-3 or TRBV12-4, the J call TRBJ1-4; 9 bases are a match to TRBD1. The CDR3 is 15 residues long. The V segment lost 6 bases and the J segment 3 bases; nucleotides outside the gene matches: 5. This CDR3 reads CASRNRGPSNEKLFF. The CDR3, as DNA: TGTGCCAGCAGAAACAGGGGGCCCTCTAATGAAAAACTGTTTTTT.

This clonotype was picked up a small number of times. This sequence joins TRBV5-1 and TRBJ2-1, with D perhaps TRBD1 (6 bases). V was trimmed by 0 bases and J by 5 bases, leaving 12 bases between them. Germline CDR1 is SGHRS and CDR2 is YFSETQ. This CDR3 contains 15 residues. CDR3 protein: CASSLDGTPDNEQFF. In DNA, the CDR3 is TGCGCCAGCAGCTTGGATGGGACACCGGACAATGAGCAGTTCTTC.

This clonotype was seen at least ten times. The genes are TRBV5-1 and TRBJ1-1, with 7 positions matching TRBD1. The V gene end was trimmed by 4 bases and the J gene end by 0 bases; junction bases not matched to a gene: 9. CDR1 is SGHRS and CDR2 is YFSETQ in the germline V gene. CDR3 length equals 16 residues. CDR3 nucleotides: TGCGCCAGCAGCCGGGACGGACAGGCCTTGAACACTGAAGCTTTCTTT. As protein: CASSRDGQALNTEAFF.

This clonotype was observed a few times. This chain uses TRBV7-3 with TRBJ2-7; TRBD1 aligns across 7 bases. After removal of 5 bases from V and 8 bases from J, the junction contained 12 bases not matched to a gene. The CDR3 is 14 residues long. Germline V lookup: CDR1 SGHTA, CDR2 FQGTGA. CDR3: CASSPLGQAGKQYF. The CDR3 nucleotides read TGTGCCAGCAGCCCCCTCGGACAGGCGGGCAAGCAGTACTTC.

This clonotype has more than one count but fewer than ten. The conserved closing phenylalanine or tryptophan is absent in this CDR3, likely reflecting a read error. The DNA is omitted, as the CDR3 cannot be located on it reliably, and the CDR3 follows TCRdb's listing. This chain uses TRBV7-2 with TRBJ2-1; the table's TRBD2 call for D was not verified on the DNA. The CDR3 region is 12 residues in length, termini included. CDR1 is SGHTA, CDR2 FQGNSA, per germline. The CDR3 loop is CASSSPGTSPLL.

CDR3 nucleotides: TGTGCCAGCACTCAACTGGGTTCTAAATTTTTT. It encodes CASTQLGSKFF. V usage is TRBV28 and J usage is TRBJ1-4; no clear D gene. Germline V gives CDR1 MDHEN, CDR2 SYDVKM. V was clipped by 7 bases and J by 17 bases, with 17 bases between them. This CDR3 has 11 residues.

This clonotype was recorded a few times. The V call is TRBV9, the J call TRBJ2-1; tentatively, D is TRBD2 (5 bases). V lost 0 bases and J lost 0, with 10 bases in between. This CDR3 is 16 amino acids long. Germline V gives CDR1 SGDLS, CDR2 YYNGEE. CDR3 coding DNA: TGTGCCAGCAGCGTAGTTGGACTTAGCTCCTACAATGAGCAGTTCTTC. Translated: CASSVVGLSSYNEQFF.

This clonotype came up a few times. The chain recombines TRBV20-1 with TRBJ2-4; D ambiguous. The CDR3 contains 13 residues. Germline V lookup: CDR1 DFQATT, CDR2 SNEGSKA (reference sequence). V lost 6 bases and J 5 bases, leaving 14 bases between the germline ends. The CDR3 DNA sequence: TGCAGTGCACACAAGCATGGGGAAAACATTCAGTACTTC. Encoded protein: CSAHKHGENIQYF.

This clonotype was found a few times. The CDR3 bases are TGTGCCAGCAGTTATCGGGACAGTTCTACAATTGAGCAGTTCTTC. It is translated as CASSYRDSSTIEQFF. The chain couples TRBV6-2 or TRBV6-3 to TRBJ2-1; 7 bases are a match to TRBD1. J was trimmed by 9 bases and V by 3 bases; bases with no gene match: 11. The CDR3 has 15 amino acids. CDR1 and CDR2 from the germline V gene are MNHEY and SVGEGT.

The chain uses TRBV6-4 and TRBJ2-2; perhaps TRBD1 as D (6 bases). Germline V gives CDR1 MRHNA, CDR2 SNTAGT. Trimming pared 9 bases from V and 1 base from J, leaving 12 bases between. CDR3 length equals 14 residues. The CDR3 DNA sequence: TGTGCCAGTGCGATACAGGGGAACACCGGGGAGCTGTTTTTT. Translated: CASAIQGNTGELFF.

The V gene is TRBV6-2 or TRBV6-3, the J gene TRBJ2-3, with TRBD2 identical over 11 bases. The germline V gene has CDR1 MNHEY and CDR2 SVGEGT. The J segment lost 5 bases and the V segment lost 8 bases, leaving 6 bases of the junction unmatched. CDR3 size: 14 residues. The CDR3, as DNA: TGTGCCAGCTCTAGCGGGAGGTTTATAGATACGCAGTATTTT. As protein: CASSSGRFIDTQYF.

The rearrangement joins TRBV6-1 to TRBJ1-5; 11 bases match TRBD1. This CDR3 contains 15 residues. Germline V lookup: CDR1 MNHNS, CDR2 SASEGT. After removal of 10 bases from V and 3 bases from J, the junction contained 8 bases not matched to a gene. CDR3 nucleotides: TGTGCCACCGGGTTGGGACAGGGGGACAATCAGCCCCAGCATTTT. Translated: CATGLGQGDNQPQHF.

DNA for the CDR3: TGTGCCAGCAGCCGAGGGCGCGGGACAGGGGTTTTGTACGAGCAGTACTTC. Translated, it gives CASSRGRGTGVLYEQYF. V is TRBV14 and J is TRBJ2-7, with 10 positions matching TRBD1. The CDR3 has 17 amino acids. CDR1 is SGHDN and CDR2 is FVKESK in the germline V gene. With V trimmed by 4 bases and J by 4 bases, 13 bases remained unmatched.

The DNA for the CDR3 is TGCGCCAGCAGCTTGGCAAGGAGCCAGGGCTCCTACGAGCAGTACTTC. It specifies CASSLARSQGSYEQYF. The V call is TRBV5-1, the J call TRBJ2-7, with D possibly TRBD1 on 5 matching bases. This CDR3 contains 16 residues. Trimming took 0 bases from V and 0 from J, leaving 13 bases between them. Germline CDR1 and CDR2: SGHRS and YFSETQ.

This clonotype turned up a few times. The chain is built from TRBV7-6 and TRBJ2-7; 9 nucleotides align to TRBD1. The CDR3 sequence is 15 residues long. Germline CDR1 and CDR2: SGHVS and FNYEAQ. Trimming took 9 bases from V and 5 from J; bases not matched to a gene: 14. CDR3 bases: TGTGCCAGTACCAGACGGACAGGGGAATGGGACGAGCAGTACTTC. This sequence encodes CASTRRTGEWDEQYF.

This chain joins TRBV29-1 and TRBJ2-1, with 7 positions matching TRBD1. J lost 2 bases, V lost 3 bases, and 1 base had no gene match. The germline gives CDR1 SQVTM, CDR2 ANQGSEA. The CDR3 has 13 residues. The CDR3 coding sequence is TGCAGCGTTGACGGGACAGCCTACAATGAGCAGTTCTTC. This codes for CSVDGTAYNEQFF.

The CDR3 loop is CASSSYGLGRYSNQPQHF. The DNA of the CDR3 is TGTGCCAGCAGTTCCTATGGGCTGGGAAGATATAGCAATCAGCCCCAGCATTTT. V is TRBV27 and J is TRBJ1-5; D call uncertain. V was clipped by 4 bases and J by 0 bases, with 19 bases between them. The CDR3 runs 18 residues. From germline, CDR1 is MNHEY and CDR2 SMNVEV (reference sequence).

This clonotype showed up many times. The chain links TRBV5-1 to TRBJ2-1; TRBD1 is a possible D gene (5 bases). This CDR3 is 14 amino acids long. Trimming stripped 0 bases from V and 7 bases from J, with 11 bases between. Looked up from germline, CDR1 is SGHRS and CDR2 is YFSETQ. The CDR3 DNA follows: TGCGCCAGCAGCTTGGGGGGTTCAGGGAATGAGCAGTTCTTC. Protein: CASSLGGSGNEQFF.

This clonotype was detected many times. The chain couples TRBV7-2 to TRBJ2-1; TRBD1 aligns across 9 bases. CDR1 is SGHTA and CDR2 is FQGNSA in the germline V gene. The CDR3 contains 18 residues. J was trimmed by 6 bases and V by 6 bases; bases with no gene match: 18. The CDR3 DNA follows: TGTGCCAGCAGGCTAGCGAGCGGACAGGGGAGTAAGGGCAATGAGCAGTTCTTC. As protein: CASRLASGQGSKGNEQFF.

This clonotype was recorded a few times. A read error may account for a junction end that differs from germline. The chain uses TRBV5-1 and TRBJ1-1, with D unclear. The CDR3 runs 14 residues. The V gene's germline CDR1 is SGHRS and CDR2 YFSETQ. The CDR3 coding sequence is TGCGCCAGCAGCTTGGAGCCTGCCCAACCTGACGCTTTCTTT. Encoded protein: CASSLEPAQPDAFF.

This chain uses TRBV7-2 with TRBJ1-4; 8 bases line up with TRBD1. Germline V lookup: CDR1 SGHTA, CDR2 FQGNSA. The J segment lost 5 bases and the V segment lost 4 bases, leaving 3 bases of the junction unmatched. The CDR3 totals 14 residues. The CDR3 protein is CASSSGQVNEKLFF. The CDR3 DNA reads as TGTGCCAGCAGCTCGGGACAGGTCAATGAAAAACTGTTTTTT.

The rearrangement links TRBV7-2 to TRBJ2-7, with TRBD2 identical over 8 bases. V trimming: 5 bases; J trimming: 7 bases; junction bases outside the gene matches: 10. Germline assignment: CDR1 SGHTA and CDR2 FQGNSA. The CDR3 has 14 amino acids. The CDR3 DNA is TGTGCCAGCAGCGAAAGCGGGAGACTAGGTGAGCAGTACTTC. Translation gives CASSESGRLGEQYF.

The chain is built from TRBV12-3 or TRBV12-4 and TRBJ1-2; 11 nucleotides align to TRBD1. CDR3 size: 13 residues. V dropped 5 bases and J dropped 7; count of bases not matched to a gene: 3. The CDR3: CASSGGTGGGYTF. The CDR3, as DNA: TGTGCCAGCAGTGGGGGGACAGGGGGTGGCTACACCTTC.

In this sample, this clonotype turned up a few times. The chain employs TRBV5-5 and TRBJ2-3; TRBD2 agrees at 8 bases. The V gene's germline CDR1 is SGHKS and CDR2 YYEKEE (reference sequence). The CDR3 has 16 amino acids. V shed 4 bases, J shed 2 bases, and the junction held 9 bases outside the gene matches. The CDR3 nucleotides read TGTGCCAGCAGCCGAGCCAGCGGGGGCCTCACAGATACGCAGTATTTT. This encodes CASSRASGGLTDTQYF.

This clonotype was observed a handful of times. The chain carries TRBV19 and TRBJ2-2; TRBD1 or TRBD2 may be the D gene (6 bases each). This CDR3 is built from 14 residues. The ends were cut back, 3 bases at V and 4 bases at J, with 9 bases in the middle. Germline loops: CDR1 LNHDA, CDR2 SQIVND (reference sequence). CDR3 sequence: CASSIGGRTGELFF. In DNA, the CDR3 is TGTGCCAGTAGTATTGGGGGGCGCACCGGGGAGCTGTTTTTT.

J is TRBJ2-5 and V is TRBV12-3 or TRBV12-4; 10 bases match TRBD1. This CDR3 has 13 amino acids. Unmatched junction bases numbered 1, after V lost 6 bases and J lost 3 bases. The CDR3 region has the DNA TGTGCCAGCAGGGACAGGGGGGAAGAGACCCAGTACTTC. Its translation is CASRDRGEETQYF.

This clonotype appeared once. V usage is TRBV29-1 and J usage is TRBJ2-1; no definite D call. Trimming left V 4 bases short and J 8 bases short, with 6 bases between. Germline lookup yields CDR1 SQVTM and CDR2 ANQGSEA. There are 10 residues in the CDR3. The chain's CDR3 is CSVGFDEQFF. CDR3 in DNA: TGCAGCGTTGGGTTCGATGAGCAGTTCTTC.